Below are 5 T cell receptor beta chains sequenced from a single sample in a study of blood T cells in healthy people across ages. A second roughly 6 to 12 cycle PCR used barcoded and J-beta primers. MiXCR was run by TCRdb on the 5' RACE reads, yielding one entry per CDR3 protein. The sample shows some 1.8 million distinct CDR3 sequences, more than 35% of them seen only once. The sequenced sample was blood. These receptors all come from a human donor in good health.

DNA for the CDR3: TGTGCCACCAGCAGAGGGGGGGCGAATGAAAAACTGTTTTTT. Translating gives CATSRGGANEKLFF. V is TRBV15 and J is TRBJ1-4; D possibly corresponds to TRBD1 (6 bases). The CDR3 loop spans 14 amino acids. Per the germline V gene, CDR1 is LNHNV and CDR2 is YYDKDF (reference sequence). Trimming shortened V by 1 base and J by 5 bases, and 8 bases separated the two germline ends.

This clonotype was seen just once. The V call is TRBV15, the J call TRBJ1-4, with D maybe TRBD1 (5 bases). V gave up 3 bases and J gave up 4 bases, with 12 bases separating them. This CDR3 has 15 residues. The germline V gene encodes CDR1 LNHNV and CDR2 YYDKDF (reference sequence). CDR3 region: CATSRPGVFNEKLFF. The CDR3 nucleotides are TGTGCCACCAGCAGGCCGGGGGTTTTTAATGAAAAACTGTTTTTT.

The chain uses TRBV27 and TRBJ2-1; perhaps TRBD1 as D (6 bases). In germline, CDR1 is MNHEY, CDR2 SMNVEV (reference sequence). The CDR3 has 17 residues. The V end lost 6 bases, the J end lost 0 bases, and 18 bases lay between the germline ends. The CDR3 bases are TGTGCCAGCAGAAGGACCCCCGGACAGAGCTCCTACAATGAGCAGTTCTTC. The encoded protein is CASRRTPGQSSYNEQFF.

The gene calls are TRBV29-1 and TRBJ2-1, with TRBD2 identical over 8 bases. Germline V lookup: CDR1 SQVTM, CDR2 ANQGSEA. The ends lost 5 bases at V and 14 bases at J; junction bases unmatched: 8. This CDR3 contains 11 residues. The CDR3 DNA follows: TGCAGCGTTCGGTTAGCGGGGAAAGAGTTCTTC. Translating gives CSVRLAGKEFF.

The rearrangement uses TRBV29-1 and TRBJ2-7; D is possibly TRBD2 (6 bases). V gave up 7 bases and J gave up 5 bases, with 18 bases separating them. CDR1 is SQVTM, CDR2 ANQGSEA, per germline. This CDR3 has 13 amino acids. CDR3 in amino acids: CSGRGFNSDEQYF. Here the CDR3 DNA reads TGCAGCGGGAGGGGTTTTAATTCCGACGAGCAGTACTTC.